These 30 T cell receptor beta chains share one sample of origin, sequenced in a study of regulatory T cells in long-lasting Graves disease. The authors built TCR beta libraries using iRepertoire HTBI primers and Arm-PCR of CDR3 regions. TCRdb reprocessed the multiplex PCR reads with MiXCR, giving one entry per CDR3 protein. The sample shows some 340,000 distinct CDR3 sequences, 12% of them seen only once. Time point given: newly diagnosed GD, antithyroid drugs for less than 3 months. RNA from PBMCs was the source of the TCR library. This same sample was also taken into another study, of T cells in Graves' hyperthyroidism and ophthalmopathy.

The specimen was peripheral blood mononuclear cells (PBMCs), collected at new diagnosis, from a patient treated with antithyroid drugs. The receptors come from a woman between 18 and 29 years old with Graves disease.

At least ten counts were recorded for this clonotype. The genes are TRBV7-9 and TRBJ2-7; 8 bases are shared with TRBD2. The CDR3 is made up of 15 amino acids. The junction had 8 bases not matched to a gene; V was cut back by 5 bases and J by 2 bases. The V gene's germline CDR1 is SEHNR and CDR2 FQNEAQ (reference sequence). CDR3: CASSPPRGGTYEQYF. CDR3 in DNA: TGTGCCAGCAGCCCCCCCCGGGGGGGAACCTACGAGCAGTACTTC.

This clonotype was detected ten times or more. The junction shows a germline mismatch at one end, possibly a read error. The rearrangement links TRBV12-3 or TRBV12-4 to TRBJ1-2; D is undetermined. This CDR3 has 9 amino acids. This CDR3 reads CASSPPQSF. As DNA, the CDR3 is TGTGCCAGCAGTCCCCCCCAGTCCTTC.

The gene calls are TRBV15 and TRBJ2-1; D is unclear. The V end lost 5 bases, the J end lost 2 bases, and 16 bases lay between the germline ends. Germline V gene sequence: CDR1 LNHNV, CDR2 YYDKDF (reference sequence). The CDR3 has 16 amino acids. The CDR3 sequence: CATSALLSEAYNEQFF. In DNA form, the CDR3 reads TGTGCCACCAGCGCCCTACTAAGCGAGGCCTACAATGAGCAGTTCTTC.

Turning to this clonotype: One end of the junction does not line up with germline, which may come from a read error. CDR3 sequence reads: CAISESRQLLF. The CDR3 DNA sequence: TGTGCCATCAGTGAGTCGAGACAGCTGTTGTTC. The V and J genes are TRBV10-3 and TRBJ2-1; TRBD1 is a possible D gene (5 bases). The germline V gene encodes CDR1 ENHRY and CDR2 SYGVKD. CDR3 length: 11 amino acids.

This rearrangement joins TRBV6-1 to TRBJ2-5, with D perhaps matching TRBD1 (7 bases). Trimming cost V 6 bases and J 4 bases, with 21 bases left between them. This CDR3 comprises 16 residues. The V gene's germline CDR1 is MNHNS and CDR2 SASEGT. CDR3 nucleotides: TGTGCCAGCAGCCAAACCAGGGTTCAGGGGGGAGAGACCCAGTACTTC. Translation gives CASSQTRVQGGETQYF.

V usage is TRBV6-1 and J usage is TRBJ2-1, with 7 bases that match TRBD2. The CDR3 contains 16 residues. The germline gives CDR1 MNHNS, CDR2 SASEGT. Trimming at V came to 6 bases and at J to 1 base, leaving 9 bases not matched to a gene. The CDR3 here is CASRRGFGGSYNEQFF. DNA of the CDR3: TGTGCCAGCAGGCGGGGGTTCGGTGGGTCCTACAATGAGCAGTTCTTC.

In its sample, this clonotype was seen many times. The CDR3 region has the DNA TGCAGCGTTGATGGCAGGGGAAACTATGGCTACACCTTC. This translates into CSVDGRGNYGYTF. This chain links TRBV29-1 with TRBJ1-2; a weak D match, TRBD1 (6 bases). The germline V gene has CDR1 SQVTM and CDR2 ANQGSEA. V was pared by 3 bases and J by 2 bases, with 10 bases between. The CDR3 sequence is 13 residues long.

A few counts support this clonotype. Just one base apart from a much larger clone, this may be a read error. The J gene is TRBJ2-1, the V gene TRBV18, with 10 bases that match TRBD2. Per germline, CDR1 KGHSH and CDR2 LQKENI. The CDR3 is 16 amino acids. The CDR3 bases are TGTGCCAGCTCACCTTCTAGCGGGGGTATATACAATGAGCAGTCCTTC. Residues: CASSPSSGGIYNEQSF.

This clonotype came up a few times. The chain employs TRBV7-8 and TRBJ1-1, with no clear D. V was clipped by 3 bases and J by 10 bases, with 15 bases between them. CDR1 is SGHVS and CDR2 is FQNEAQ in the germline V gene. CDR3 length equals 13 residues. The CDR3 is CASSLTDGLAAFF. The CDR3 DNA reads TGTGCCAGCAGCTTGACCGATGGGTTGGCAGCTTTCTTT.

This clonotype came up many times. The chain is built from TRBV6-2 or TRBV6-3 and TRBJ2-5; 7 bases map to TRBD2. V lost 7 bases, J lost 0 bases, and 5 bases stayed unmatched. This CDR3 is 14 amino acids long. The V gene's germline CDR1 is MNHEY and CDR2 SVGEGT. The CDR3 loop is CASIGTTDQETQYF. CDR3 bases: TGTGCCAGCATCGGGACTACCGACCAAGAGACCCAGTACTTC.

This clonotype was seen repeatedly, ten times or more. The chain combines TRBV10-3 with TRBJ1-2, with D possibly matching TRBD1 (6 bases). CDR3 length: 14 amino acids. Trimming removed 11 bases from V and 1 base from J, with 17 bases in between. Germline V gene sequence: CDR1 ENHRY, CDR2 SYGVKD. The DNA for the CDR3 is TGTGCCGCCAGCTCCGGGACACTTAACTATGGCTACACCTTC. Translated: CAASSGTLNYGYTF.

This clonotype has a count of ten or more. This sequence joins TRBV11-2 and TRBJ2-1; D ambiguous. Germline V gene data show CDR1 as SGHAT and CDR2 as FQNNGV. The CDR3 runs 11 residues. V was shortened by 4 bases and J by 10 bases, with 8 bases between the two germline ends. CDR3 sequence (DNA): TGTGCCAGCAGCTATCCAAGAGAGCAGTTCTTC. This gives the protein CASSYPREQFF.

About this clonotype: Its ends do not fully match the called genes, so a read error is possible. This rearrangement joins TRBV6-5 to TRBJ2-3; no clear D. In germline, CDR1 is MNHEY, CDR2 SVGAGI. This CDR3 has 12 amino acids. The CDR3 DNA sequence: TGTGCCAGCACTTACCCTTCGAATACGCAGTATTTT. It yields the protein CASTYPSNTQYF.

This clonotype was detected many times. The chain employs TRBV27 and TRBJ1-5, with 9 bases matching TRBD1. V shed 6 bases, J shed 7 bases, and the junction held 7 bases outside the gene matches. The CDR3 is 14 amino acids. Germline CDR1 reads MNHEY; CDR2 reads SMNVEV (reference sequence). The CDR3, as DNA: TGTGCCAGCAGCGACGGGACAGGGATCCAGCCCCAGCATTTT. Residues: CASSDGTGIQPQHF.

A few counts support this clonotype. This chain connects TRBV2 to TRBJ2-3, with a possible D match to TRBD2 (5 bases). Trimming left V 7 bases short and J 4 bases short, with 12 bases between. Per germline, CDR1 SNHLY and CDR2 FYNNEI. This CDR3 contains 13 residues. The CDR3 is CASNEGQADTQYF. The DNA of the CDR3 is TGTGCCAGCAATGAGGGCCAGGCAGATACGCAGTATTTT.

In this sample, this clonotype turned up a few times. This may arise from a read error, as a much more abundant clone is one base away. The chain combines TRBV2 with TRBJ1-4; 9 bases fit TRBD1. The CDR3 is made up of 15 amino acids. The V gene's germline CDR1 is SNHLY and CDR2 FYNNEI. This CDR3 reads CASGETGGSVEKLFF. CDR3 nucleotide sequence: TGTGCCAGCGGTGAGACAGGGGGATCCGTCGAAAAACTGTTTTTT.

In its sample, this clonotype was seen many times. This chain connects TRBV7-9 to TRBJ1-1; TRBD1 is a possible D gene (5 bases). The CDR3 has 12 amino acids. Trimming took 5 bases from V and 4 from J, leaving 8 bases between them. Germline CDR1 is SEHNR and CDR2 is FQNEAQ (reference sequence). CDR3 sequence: CASSAGSTEAFF. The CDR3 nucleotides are TGTGCCAGCAGCGCAGGGAGCACTGAAGCTTTCTTT.

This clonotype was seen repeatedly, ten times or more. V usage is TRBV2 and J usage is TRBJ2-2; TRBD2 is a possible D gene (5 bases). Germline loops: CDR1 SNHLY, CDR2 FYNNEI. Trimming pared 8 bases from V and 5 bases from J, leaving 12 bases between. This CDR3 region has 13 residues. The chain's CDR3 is CASGTSGTGELFF. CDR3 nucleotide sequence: TGTGCCAGCGGAACAAGCGGAACCGGGGAGCTGTTTTTT.

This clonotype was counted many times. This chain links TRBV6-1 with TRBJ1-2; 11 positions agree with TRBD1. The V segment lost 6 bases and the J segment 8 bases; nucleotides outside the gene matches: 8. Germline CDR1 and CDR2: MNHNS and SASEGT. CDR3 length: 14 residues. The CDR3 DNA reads TGTGCCAGCAGCTGGACAGGGGGCGCCGGGGGCTACACCTTC. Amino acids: CASSWTGGAGGYTF.

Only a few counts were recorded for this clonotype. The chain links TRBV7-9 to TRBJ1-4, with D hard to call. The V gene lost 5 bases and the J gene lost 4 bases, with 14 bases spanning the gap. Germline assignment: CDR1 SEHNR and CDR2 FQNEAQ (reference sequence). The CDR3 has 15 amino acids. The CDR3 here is CASSPKASSNEKLFF. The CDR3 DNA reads TGTGCCAGCAGCCCGAAAGCCTCAAGTAATGAAAAACTGTTTTTT.

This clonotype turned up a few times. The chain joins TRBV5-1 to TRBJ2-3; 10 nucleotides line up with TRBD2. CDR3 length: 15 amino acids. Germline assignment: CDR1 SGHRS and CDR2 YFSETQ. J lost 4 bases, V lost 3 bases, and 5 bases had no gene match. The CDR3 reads CASSWSGRASDTQYF. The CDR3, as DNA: TGCGCCAGCAGCTGGAGCGGGAGGGCCTCAGATACGCAGTATTTT.

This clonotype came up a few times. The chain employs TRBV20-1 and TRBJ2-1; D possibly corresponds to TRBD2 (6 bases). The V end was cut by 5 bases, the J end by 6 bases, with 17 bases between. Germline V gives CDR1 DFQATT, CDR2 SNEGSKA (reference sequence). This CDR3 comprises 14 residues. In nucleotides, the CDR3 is TGCAGTGCTGTGGACTACCGCCTCGCCAATGAGCAGTTCTTC. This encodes CSAVDYRLANEQFF.

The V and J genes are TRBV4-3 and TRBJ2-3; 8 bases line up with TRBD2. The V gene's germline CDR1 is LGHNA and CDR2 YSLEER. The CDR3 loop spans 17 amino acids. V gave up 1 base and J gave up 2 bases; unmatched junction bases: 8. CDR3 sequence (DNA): TGCGCCAGCAGCCAAGCCAATAGCGGGACCTCCACAGATACGCAGTATTTT. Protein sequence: CASSQANSGTSTDTQYF.

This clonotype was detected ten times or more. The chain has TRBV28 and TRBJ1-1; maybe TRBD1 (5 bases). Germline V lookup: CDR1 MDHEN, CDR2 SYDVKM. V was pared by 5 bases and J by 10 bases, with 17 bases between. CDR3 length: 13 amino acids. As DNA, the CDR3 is TGTGCCAGCAGTCAGGGCCGGGAACTCCGAGCTTTCTTT. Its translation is CASSQGRELRAFF. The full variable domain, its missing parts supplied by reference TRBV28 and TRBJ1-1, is DVKVTQSSRYLVKRTGEKVFLECVQDMDHENMFWYRQDPGLGLRLIYFSYDVKMKEKGDIPEGYSVSREKKERFSLILESASTNQTSMYLCASSQGRELRAFFGQGTRLTVV.

The CDR3: CASSLFALPARNYGYTF. Here the CDR3 DNA reads TGTGCCAGCAGTTTATTCGCCCTTCCCGCTCGAAACTATGGCTACACCTTC. The chain couples TRBV27 to TRBJ1-2; no definite D call. In germline, CDR1 is MNHEY, CDR2 SMNVEV (reference sequence). The CDR3 is 17 amino acids. Trimming took off 1 base at V and 2 bases at J, with 17 bases between the two ends.

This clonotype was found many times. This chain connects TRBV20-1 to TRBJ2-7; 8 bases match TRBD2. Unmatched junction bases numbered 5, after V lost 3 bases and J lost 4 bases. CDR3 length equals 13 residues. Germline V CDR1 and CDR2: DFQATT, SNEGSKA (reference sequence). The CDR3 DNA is TGCAGTGCTAGCCCCGGGAGGGGGTACGAGCAGTACTTC. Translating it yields CSASPGRGYEQYF.

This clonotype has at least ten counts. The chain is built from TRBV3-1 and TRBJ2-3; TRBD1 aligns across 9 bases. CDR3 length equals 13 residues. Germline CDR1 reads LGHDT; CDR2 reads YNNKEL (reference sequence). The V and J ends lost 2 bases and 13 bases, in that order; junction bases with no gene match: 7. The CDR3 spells CASSQSRDRVEYF. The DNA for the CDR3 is TGTGCCAGCAGCCAATCCCGGGACAGGGTTGAGTATTTT.

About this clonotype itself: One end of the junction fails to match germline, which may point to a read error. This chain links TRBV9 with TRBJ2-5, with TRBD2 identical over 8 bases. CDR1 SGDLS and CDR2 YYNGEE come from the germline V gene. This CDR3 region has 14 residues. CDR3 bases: TGTGCCAGCAGCGCATCCGGGACTAGAGAGACCCAGTGCTTC. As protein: CASSASGTRETQCF.

The CDR3 sequence: CASSGTSGRPLYYLEQFF. The CDR3 nucleotides read TGTGCCAGCAGTGGGACTAGCGGGAGGCCTCTCTACTATTTAGAGCAGTTCTTC. This sequence joins TRBV12-3 or TRBV12-4 and TRBJ2-1, with 15 bases that match TRBD2. The CDR3 runs 18 residues. J was trimmed by 10 bases and V by 5 bases; bases with no gene match: 15.

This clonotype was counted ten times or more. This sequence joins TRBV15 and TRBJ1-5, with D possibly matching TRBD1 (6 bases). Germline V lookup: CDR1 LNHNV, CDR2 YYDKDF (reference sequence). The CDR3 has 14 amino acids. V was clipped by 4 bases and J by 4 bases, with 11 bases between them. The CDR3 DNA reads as TGTGCCACCAGCACCGGGACAAAAAATCAGCCCCAGCATTTT. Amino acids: CATSTGTKNQPQHF.